The present T cell receptor beta chain was sequenced within a study of shared T cell receptors in the human thymus. Data came from immunoSEQ multiplex PCR; TCRdb stores just in-frame clones and leaves some out. Here the sample spans about 500,000 clones, around 78% being singletons. The germline CDR1 and CDR2 sequences are SGHDN and FVKESK. V lost 0 bases to trimming and J lost 4 bases; unmatched junction nucleotides: 4. The CDR3 totals 15 residues. This sample also belongs to another study, concerning human thymus T cells. From that paper: Resections that were taken during corrective heart surgery supplied the thymus tissue. Usage of V and J genes appeared biased in thymic and blood repertoires.

The TCR was taken from a boy less than two years old with a congenital heart defect. The sample comprised thymocytes. This chain joins TRBV14 and TRBJ2-7; 9 bases agree with TRBD2. This CDR3 is CASSQDRLAVYEQYF. The CDR3 bases are TGTGCCAGCAGCCAAGATCGACTAGCGGTGTACGAGCAGTACTTC.